The 16 T cell receptor beta chains reported below all come from one sample, sequenced in a study of T cells in Graves' hyperthyroidism and ophthalmopathy. Researchers took RNA transcripts and amplified the TCR beta CDR3 regions from them. An initial round of RT-PCR targeting the TCR CDR3 relied on the HTBI primer set. Each CDR3 protein gets one entry after TCRdb re-called the multiplex PCR reads with MiXCR. The repertoire holds about 350,000 distinct CDR3 sequences, around 13% seen once, with about 22% in the top ten. The sample taken for sequencing was blood. The receptors were sampled from a woman aged 25 to 39 with Graves' hyperthyroidism.

This clonotype was counted a few times. The chain is built from TRBV6-2 or TRBV6-3 and TRBJ2-2; 10 bases match TRBD1. V lost 8 bases and J lost 6; bases outside the gene matches: 6. The CDR3 is made up of 14 amino acids. Germline CDR1 is MNHEY and CDR2 is SVGEGT. CDR3 region: CASGGQGDAGELFF. DNA for the CDR3: TGTGCCAGCGGTGGACAGGGGGACGCCGGGGAGCTGTTTTTT.

The V gene is TRBV4-1, the J gene TRBJ1-1; D perhaps matches TRBD1 (5 bases). There are 18 residues in the CDR3. The germline V gene encodes CDR1 MGHRA and CDR2 YSYEKL. The germline V and J ends were trimmed by 2 bases and 1 base, with 20 bases remaining between them. The CDR3 loop reads CASSQLFSPGGRNTEAFF. DNA for the CDR3: TGCGCCAGCAGCCAACTTTTTTCGCCGGGGGGGAGGAACACTGAAGCTTTCTTT.

There are a few counts of this clonotype. V is TRBV20-1 and J is TRBJ1-1; D not resolved. Germline CDR1 is DFQATT and CDR2 is SNEGSKA (reference sequence). This CDR3 has 11 amino acids. Trimming shortened V by 6 bases and J by 3 bases, and 8 bases separated the two germline ends. This CDR3 reads CSATMDTEAFF. In nucleotides, the CDR3 is TGCAGTGCGACTATGGACACTGAAGCTTTCTTT.

The sample holds many counts of this clonotype. This sequence joins TRBV20-1 and TRBJ1-5; D is possibly TRBD1 (5 bases). The CDR3 covers 13 residues. Germline loops: CDR1 DFQATT, CDR2 SNEGSKA (reference sequence). Trimming took 6 bases from V and 1 from J, leaving 10 bases between them. CDR3 DNA: TGCAGTGCCCACGACAGAAGCAATCAGCCCCAGCATTTT. Encoded protein: CSAHDRSNQPQHF.

This rearrangement joins TRBV28 to TRBJ1-5; D might be TRBD1 (5 bases). Trimming removed 6 bases at V and 4 bases at J, with 13 bases between. CDR1 is MDHEN and CDR2 is SYDVKM in the germline V gene. The CDR3 spans 14 residues. In nucleotides, the CDR3 is TGTGCCAGCAGCAACTGGGGGAGGAATCAGCCCCAGCATTTT. Translation: CASSNWGRNQPQHF.

This clonotype has more than one count but fewer than ten. The junction departs from the called germline gene at one end, perhaps through a read error. The rearrangement links TRBV19 to TRBJ2-2, with D uncertain. The CDR3 has 11 amino acids. Germline V gene sequence: CDR1 LNHDA, CDR2 SQIVND (reference sequence). CDR3 nucleotide sequence: TGTGCCGGTAGTTTCGCTGGGGAGCTGTTTTTT. Translated, it gives CAGSFAGELFF.

This clonotype was found a few times. The rearrangement joins TRBV2 to TRBJ2-5, with D unresolved. From germline, CDR1 is SNHLY and CDR2 FYNNEI. Trimming shortened V by 6 bases and J by 5 bases, and 4 bases separated the two germline ends. CDR3 length: 10 amino acids. CDR3 coding DNA: TGTGCCAGCAGCTCGGAGACCCAGTACTTC. It specifies CASSSETQYF.

This clonotype showed up just a few times. This chain uses TRBV10-2 with TRBJ1-4, with 8 bases lining up with TRBD1. V was clipped by 2 bases and J by 3 bases; unmatched bases: 2. The germline V gene has CDR1 WSHSY and CDR2 SAAADI. CDR3 length equals 15 residues. The CDR3 DNA follows: TGCGCCAGCAGTGAGCCGACAGGGGCTAATGAAAAACTGTTTTTT. The encoded protein is CASSEPTGANEKLFF.

This clonotype was recorded many times. CDR3 amino acids: CASSDGEGGWRETQYF. The CDR3 DNA reads TGTGCCAGCAGTGATGGTGAGGGCGGTTGGCGTGAGACCCAGTACTTC. The chain joins TRBV6-1 to TRBJ2-5; a possible D gene is TRBD2 (5 bases). The CDR3 is 16 residues long. The V end lost 3 bases, the J end lost 5 bases, and 19 bases lay between the germline ends. CDR1 is MNHNS, CDR2 SASEGT, per germline.

This clonotype has at least ten counts. The rearrangement uses TRBV20-1 and TRBJ2-7; the D gene is possibly TRBD2 (6 bases). The CDR3 spans 11 residues. CDR1 and CDR2 from the germline V gene are DFQATT and SNEGSKA (reference sequence). The CDR3 spells CSGGGPGEQYF. The CDR3 DNA sequence: TGCAGCGGAGGAGGGCCGGGCGAGCAGTACTTC.

This chain joins TRBV6-2 or TRBV6-3 and TRBJ2-1; D possibly matches TRBD1 or TRBD2 (5 bases each). Looked up from germline, CDR1 is MNHEY and CDR2 is SVGEGT. Trimming took off 7 bases at V and 6 bases at J, with 13 bases between the two ends. This CDR3 has 13 residues. This CDR3 reads CASNQDGANEQFF. The CDR3 coding sequence is TGTGCCAGCAACCAGGACGGGGCCAATGAGCAGTTCTTC.

This clonotype was seen repeatedly, ten times or more. The genes are TRBV29-1 and TRBJ1-5, with D maybe TRBD1 (6 bases). CDR1 and CDR2 from the germline V gene are SQVTM and ANQGSEA. This CDR3 spans 13 amino acids. CDR3: CPGGDNSNQPQHF. CDR3 DNA: TGCCCCGGGGGGGACAATAGCAATCAGCCCCAGCATTTT.

The sample holds many counts of this clonotype. The chain recombines TRBV12-3 or TRBV12-4 with TRBJ1-1; D is unresolved. The CDR3 covers 14 residues. The V gene lost 3 bases and the J gene lost 2 bases, with 10 bases spanning the gap. The CDR3 coding sequence is TGTGCCAGCAGTTTCCGGAGTGGCAACACTGAAGCTTTCTTT. Translating it yields CASSFRSGNTEAFF.

The V call is TRBV3-1, the J call TRBJ2-7, with TRBD1 identical over 10 bases. Germline V lookup: CDR1 LGHDT, CDR2 YNNKEL (reference sequence). Losses at the gene ends were 1 base for V and 6 bases for J; bases not matched to a gene: 12. CDR3 length equals 17 residues. CDR3 sequence: CASSQGYGTGERSEQYF. The CDR3 bases are TGTGCCAGCAGCCAAGGGTATGGGACAGGGGAAAGGAGCGAGCAGTACTTC.

This clonotype has just a few counts. The V call is TRBV2, the J call TRBJ2-2; 10 nucleotides align to TRBD2. This CDR3 spans 14 amino acids. Germline V gene sequence: CDR1 SNHLY, CDR2 FYNNEI. Trimming at V came to 9 bases and at J to 5 bases, leaving 6 bases not matched to a gene. As DNA, the CDR3 is TGTGCCAGTTCTAGCGGGAGAAGGACCGGGGAGCTGTTTTTT. Amino acid sequence: CASSSGRRTGELFF.

This clonotype was observed a few times. The chain carries TRBV18 and TRBJ1-6, with D uncertain. The germline V gene encodes CDR1 KGHSH and CDR2 LQKENI. This CDR3 is built from 13 residues. V lost 4 bases, J lost 5 bases, and 6 bases lay in between. CDR3 loop: CASSLTNNSPLHF. CDR3 DNA sequence: TGTGCCAGCTCACTAACTAATAATTCACCCCTCCACTTT.